This record looks at one TCR beta chain sequence and its context. The antigen is not known. TCRdb's table, derived via immunoSEQ multiplex PCR, lists solely in-frame clones and lacks some. The sample holds 170,000 or so clones, approximately 83% seen once. This sample stems from a study of cytomegalovirus exposure and HLA in healthy donors. Study-wide findings and caveats: Cytomegalovirus status, reportedly, was diagnosed with high specificity and sensitivity by the classifier. The majority of TCR sequences were rare, yet some public TCRs appeared in many donors.

With V trimmed by 3 bases and J by 14 bases, 15 bases remained unmatched. The germline CDR1 and CDR2 sequences are MNHEY and SMNVEV (reference sequence). The CDR3 loop spans 15 amino acids. The sequenced material came from PBMCs. The clonotype originates from a woman in her late teens or twenties in good health and CMV-seropositive. The chain links TRBV27 to TRBJ2-1; 8 bases are shared with TRBD1. This CDR3 is CASSFGTGHPIWKFF. The CDR3 nucleotides read TGTGCCAGCAGTTTCGGGACAGGACACCCAATTTGGAAGTTCTTC.